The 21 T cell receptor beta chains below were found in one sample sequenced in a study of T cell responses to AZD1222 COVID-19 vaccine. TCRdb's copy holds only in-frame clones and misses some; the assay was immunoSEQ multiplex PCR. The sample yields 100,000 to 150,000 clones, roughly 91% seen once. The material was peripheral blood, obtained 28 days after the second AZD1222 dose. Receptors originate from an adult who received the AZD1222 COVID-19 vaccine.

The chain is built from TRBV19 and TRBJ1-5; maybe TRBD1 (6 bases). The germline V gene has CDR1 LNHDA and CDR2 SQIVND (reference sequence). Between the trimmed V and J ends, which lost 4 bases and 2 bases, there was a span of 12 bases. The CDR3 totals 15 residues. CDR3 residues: CASSRGGLGNQPQHF. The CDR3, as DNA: TGTGCCAGTAGTAGAGGGGGGCTGGGCAATCAGCCCCAGCATTTT.

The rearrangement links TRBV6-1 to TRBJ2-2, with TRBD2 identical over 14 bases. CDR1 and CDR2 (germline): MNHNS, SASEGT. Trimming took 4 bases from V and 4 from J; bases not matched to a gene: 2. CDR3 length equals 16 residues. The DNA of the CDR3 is TGTGCCAGCAGTGTGACTAGCGGGGGGGCCACCGGGGAGCTGTTTTTT. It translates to CASSVTSGGATGELFF.

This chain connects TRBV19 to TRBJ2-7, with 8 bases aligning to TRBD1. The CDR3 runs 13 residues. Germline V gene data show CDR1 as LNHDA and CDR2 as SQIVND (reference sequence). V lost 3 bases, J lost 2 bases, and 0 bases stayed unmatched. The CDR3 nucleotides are TGTGCCAGTAGTATGGGACAGGCCTACGAGCAGTACTTC. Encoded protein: CASSMGQAYEQYF.

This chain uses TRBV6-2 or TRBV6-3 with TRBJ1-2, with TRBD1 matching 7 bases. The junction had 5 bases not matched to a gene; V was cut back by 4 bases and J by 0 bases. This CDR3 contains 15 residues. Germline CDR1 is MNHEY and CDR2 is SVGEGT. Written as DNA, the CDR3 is TGTGCCAGCAGTTCTGAGACAGGGACTAACTATGGCTACACCTTC. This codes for CASSSETGTNYGYTF.

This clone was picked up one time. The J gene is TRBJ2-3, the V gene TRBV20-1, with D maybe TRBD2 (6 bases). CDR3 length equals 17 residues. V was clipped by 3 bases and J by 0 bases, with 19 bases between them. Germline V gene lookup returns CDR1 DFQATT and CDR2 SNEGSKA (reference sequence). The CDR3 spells CSASPISGTTSTDTQYF. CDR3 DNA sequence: TGCAGTGCTAGTCCAATTAGCGGAACAACTAGCACAGATACGCAGTATTTT.

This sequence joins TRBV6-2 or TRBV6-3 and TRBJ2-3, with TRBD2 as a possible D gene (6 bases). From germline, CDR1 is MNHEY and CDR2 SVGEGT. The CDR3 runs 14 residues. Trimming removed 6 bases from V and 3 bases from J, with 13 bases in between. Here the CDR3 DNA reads TGTGCCAGCAGCTCCGGGACTCTAACAGATACGCAGTATTTT. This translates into CASSSGTLTDTQYF.

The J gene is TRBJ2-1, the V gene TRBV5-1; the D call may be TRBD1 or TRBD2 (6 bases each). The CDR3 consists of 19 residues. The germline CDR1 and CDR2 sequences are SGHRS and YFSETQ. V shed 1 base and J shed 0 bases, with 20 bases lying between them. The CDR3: CASSLKGGVRASSYNEQFF. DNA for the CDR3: TGCGCCAGCAGCTTGAAGGGGGGCGTGCGGGCAAGCTCCTACAATGAGCAGTTCTTC. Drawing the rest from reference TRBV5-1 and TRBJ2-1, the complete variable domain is KAGVTQTPRYLIKTRGQQVTLSCSPISGHRSVSWYQQTPGQGLQFLFEYFSETQRNKGNFPGRFSGRQFSNSRSEMNVSTLELGDSALYLCASSLKGGVRASSYNEQFFGPGTRLTVL.

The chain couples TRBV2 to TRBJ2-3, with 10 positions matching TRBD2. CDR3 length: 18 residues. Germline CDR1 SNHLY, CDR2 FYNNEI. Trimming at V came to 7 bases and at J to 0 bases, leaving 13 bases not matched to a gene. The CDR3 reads CASTGTSDLQTSTDTQYF. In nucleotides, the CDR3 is TGTGCCAGCACCGGGACTAGCGACTTACAAACTAGCACAGATACGCAGTATTTT.

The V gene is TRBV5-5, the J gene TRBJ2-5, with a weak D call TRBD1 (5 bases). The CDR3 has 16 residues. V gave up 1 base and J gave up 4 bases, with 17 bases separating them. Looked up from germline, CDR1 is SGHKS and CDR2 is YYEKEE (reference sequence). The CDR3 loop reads CASSLKGAWLGETQYF. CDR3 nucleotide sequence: TGTGCCAGCAGCTTGAAAGGGGCATGGCTGGGAGAGACCCAGTACTTC.

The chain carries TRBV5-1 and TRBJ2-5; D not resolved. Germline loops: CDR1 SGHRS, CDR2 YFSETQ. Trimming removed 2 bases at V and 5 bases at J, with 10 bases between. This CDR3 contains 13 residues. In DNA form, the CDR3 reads TGCGCCAGCAGCTTCGGATTCATTGAGACCCAGTACTTC. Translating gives CASSFGFIETQYF. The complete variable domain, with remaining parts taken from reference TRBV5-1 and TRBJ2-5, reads KAGVTQTPRYLIKTRGQQVTLSCSPISGHRSVSWYQQTPGQGLQFLFEYFSETQRNKGNFPGRFSGRQFSNSRSEMNVSTLELGDSALYLCASSFGFIETQYFGPGTRLLVL.

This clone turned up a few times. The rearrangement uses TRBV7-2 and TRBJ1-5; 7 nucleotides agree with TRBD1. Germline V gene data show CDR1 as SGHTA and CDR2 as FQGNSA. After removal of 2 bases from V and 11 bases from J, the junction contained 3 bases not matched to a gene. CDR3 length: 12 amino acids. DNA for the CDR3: TGTGCCAGCAGCTTAAATCAGGGGGCCCAGCATTTT. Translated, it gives CASSLNQGAQHF.

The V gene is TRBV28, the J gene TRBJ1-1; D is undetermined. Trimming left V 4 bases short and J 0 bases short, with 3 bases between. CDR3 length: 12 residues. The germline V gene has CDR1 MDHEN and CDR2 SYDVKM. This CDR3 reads CASSWVNTEAFF. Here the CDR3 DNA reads TGTGCCAGCAGTTGGGTGAACACTGAAGCTTTCTTT.

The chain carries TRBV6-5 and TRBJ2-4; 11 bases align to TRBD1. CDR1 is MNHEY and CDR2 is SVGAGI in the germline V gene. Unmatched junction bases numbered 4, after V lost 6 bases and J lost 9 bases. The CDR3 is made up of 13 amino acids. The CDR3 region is CASSGQGASIQYF. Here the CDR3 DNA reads TGTGCCAGCAGCGGACAGGGGGCAAGCATTCAGTACTTC.

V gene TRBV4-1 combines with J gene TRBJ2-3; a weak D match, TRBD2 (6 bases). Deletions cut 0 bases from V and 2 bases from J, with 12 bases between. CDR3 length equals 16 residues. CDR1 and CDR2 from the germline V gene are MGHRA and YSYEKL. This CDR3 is CASSQDDSGPTDTQYF. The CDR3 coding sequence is TGCGCCAGCAGCCAAGATGATAGCGGCCCCACAGATACGCAGTATTTT.

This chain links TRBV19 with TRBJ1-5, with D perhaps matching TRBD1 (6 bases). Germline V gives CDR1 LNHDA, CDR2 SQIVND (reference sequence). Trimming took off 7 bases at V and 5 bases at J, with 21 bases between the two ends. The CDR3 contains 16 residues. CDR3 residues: CASKWGRGIWDQPQHF. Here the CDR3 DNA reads TGTGCCAGTAAATGGGGGCGAGGGATATGGGATCAGCCCCAGCATTTT.

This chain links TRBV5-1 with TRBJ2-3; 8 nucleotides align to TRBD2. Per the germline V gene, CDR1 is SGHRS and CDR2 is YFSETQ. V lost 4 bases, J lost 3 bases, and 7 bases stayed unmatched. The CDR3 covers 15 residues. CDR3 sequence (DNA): TGCGCCAGCAGCCCCGGGGTAGCGGGAACAGATACGCAGTATTTT. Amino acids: CASSPGVAGTDTQYF.

The CDR3 here is CASSQGRPASGYEQYF. The CDR3 coding sequence is TGTGCCAGCAGCCAAGGAAGGCCAGCTTCGGGGTACGAGCAGTACTTC. The chain is built from TRBV14 and TRBJ2-7, with a weak D call TRBD2 (5 bases). CDR3 size: 16 residues. With 1 base removed from V and 4 bases from J, the gap between germline ends came to 17 bases. CDR1 is SGHDN, CDR2 FVKESK, per germline.

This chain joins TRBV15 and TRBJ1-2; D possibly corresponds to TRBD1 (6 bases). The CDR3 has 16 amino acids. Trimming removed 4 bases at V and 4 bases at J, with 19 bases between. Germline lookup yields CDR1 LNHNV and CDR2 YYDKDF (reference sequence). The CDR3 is CATSKDRDIRGYGYTF. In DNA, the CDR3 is TGTGCCACCAGCAAGGACAGAGACATCCGAGGCTATGGCTACACCTTC.

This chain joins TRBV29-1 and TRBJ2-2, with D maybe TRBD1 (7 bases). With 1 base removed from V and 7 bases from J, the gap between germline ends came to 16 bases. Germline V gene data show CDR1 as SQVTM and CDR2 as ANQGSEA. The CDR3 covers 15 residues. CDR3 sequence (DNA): TGCAGCGTTGAAGGCGGGGACAGAGAAATCGGGGAGCTGTTTTTT. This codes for CSVEGGDREIGELFF.

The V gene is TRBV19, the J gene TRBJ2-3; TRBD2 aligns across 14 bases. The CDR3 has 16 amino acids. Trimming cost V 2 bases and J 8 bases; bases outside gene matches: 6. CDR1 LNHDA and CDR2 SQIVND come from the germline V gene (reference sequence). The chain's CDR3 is CASSILGTSGSVTQYF. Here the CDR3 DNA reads TGTGCCAGTAGTATACTTGGGACTAGCGGGAGTGTTACGCAGTATTTT.

CDR3 sequence reads: CASSINGIPNYGYTF. The CDR3 DNA sequence: TGTGCCAGTAGTATAAATGGTATACCTAACTATGGCTACACCTTC. The chain combines TRBV19 with TRBJ1-2; no firm D call. CDR1 LNHDA and CDR2 SQIVND come from the germline V gene (reference sequence). Trimming left V 2 bases short and J 0 bases short, with 10 bases between. The CDR3 runs to 15 residues.